A selection of T cell receptor beta chains follows, all from one sample in a study of tumor and adjacent non-tumor tissue in lung cancer. TCRdb reanalysed the multiplex PCR reads using MiXCR and keeps one entry per CDR3 protein. The sample includes 65,000 to 80,000 distinct CDR3 sequences, around 78% of them seen just once. The sequencing input was lung tumor tissue. These receptors all come from a man aged 55 to 69 with non-small cell lung cancer. Both conserved end residues are part of each CDR3. D genes are given only for firm matches. Part of the rows lack a size; the others show once, few, many or a class for expanded clones.

abundance | len | j_gene | v_gene | d_gene | CDR3nt | CDR3aa
once | 13 | TRBJ2-5 | TRBV6-4 | . | TGTGCCAGTAGTAGGACACCCGAAGAGACCCAGTACTTC | CASSRTPEETQYF
. | 11 | TRBJ1-2 | TRBV20-1 | . | TGCAGTGTTAGGGGATTTGATGGCTACATCTTC | CSVRGFDGYIF
few | 12 | TRBJ1-1 | TRBV6-5 | . | TGTGCCATCGGAAGGGTGAACAATGAAGCTTTCTTT | CAIGRVNNEAFF
. | 14 | TRBJ2-2 | TRBV28 | . | TGTGCCAGCAGACGACATGGGGACACCGGGGAGCTGTTTTTT | CASRRHGDTGELFF
. | 11 | TRBJ2-1 | TRBV20-1 | . | TGCAGTGCTAGAGATGAGTACGCGCAGTTCTTC | CSARDEYAQFF
. | 12 | TRBJ2-5 | TRBV29-1 | . | TGCAGTCTTGAAGCACTACAAGAGACCCAGTACTTC | CSLEALQETQYF
. | 15 | TRBJ2-2 | TRBV28 | . | TGTGCCAGCTCAAAGACAGTGTTGAACATCGGGGAGCTGTTTTTT | CASSKTVLNIGELFF
once | 13 | TRBJ2-1 | TRBV20-1 | . | TGCAGTGCTAGGGCGGGACCGGACAATGAGCACTTCTTC | CSARAGPDNEHFF
. | 12 | TRBJ1-2 | TRBV29-1 | . | TGCAGCTCCGAAGGCGGGGGATATGACTACACCTTC | CSSEGGGYDYTF
many | 15 | TRBJ2-7 | TRBV6-6 | . | TGTGCCAGCAGTAAACCCGGGACACACTCCTACGAGCAGTACTTC | CASSKPGTHSYEQYF
few | 13 | TRBJ1-4 | TRBV28 | TRBD1 | TGTGCCAGCAGTCGAACAGGGGCCGAAAAACTGTTTTTT | CASSRTGAEKLFF
once | 14 | TRBJ2-3 | TRBV20-1 | TRBD2 | TGCAATGCTGGACTAGTGGCCGCGGGAGATACGCTGTATTTT | CNAGLVAAGDTLYF
. | 16 | TRBJ2-7 | TRBV20-1 | TRBD2 | TGCGGTGCTAGCGTTCCTGCGGGACTAGTGCCCTGCGAGCAGTACTTC | CGASVPAGLVPCEQYF
. | 22 | TRBJ2-7 | TRBV20-1 | TRBD2 | TGCAGTGCTAGAGACCTCTGGGGAACTAGCGGGACCGAGATGGGGCACTCCTACGAGCAGTACTTC | CSARDLWGTSGTEMGHSYEQYF
. | 18 | TRBJ2-1 | TRBV20-1 | . | TGCAGTGCTAGATATCGCGCGGGTAGCGGAGAAAATTACAATGAGCGGTTCTTC | CSARYRAGSGENYNERFF
. | 14 | TRBJ1-1 | TRBV7-8 | . | TGTGCCAGCAGCTTAGTCCTAGGGGACACTGAAGCTTTCTTT | CASSLVLGDTEAFF
medium-sized | 15 | TRBJ2-1 | TRBV6-5 | TRBD1 | TGTGCCAGCAGCTTCAGACAGGGCTCCTACAATGAGCAGTTCTTC | CASSFRQGSYNEQFF
. | 13 | TRBJ1-2 | TRBV12-3/TRBV12-4 | . | TGTGCTACCAAACACATGGGGTCTTATGGCTACACCTTC | CATKHMGSYGYTF
. | 11 | TRBJ1-4 | TRBV29-1 | TRBD1 | TGCATCGTTGGACAGGGCGAAAAACTATTTTTT | CIVGQGEKLFF
. | 13 | TRBJ2-1 | TRBV29-1 | . | TGCAGCGCGCGGACGCAAAAAGGGAATGAGCAGTTCTTC | CSARTQKGNEQFF
. | 13 | TRBJ2-3 | TRBV11-3 | . | TGTGCCAGCAGCTTAGTCCCTCGAGGTACGCAGTATTTT | CASSLVPRGTQYF
. | 13 | TRBJ2-5 | TRBV6-2/TRBV6-3 | . | TGTGCCGCCACCTCACCGCGGGGAGAGACACAGTACTTC | CAATSPRGETQYF
. | 13 | TRBJ2-1 | TRBV20-1 | . | TGCAGTGCTAGGGCCATCTCAGAGGATGACCAGTTCTTT | CSARAISEDDQFF
. | 15 | TRBJ2-1 | TRBV28 | . | TGTGCCAGCAGTCTCACGACAGGTTGGAACAATGAGCAGCTCTTC | CASSLTTGWNNEQLF
. | 15 | TRBJ2-7 | TRBV5-1 | TRBD2 | TGCGCCAGCAGCTCGTCGGGACTAGCGGCCTACGAGCAGTACTTC | CASSSSGLAAYEQYF
few | 15 | TRBJ2-7 | TRBV10-1 | . | TGCGCCAACAGGCCTACTACGACAAGGGTCTACGAGCAGTACTTC | CANRPTTTRVYEQYF
. | 14 | TRBJ1-5 | TRBV6-5 | . | TGTGCCAACAGGCGACTTGAGGGAGGTCAGTCCCAGCATTTT | CANRRLEGGQSQHF
. | 16 | TRBJ2-1 | TRBV20-1 | TRBD2 | TGCAGAGCTGGACTAGCGGGAGGTGGTTCATACAATGAGCAGCTCTTC | CRAGLAGGGSYNEQLF
. | 14 | TRBJ2-2 | TRBV6-1 | TRBD2 | TGTGCCAGAAGTGAAGGACTAGAAAAAGGGGAGATGTTTTTT | CARSEGLEKGEMFF
medium-sized | 12 | TRBJ2-7 | TRBV20-1 | TRBD1 | TGCAGTGCTAGAGATGCAGGGGGCGAGCAGTACTTC | CSARDAGGEQYF
. | 15 | TRBJ1-5 | TRBV20-1 | . | TGCAGTGGTGAGCCCCATCAAAGCGCCACAGACACGCAGCATTTT | CSGEPHQSATDTQHF
. | 15 | TRBJ1-5 | TRBV6-5 | TRBD1 | TGTGCCAGCAGTCAACGGGACAGCGTCAATCAGCCCCAGCATTTT | CASSQRDSVNQPQHF
. | 14 | TRBJ1-6 | TRBV6-1 | TRBD1 | TGTGCCAGCATTACAGGGGGTTATAATTCACACCTCCACTTT | CASITGGYNSHLHF
. | 13 | TRBJ2-5 | TRBV6-6 | . | TGTGTCAGCCGAGCAGGGATGGAAGAGACCCAGTACTTC | CVSRAGMEETQYF
once | 15 | TRBJ2-7 | TRBV29-1 | TRBD2 | TGCAGCGTTGCGGAGTTAAGAGCGGGGGACGACGAGCATTACTTC | CSVAELRAGDDEHYF
. | 16 | TRBJ2-3 | TRBV20-1 | . | TGCAGTGCTAGAGATCCAGTCATGGGTGGCACAGATACGCAGAATTTT | CSARDPVMGGTDTQNF
many | 15 | TRBJ2-2 | TRBV20-1 | TRBD1 | TGCAGTGCGACTAGGACAGGGGTAAACACCGGGGAGCTGTTTTTT | CSATRTGVNTGELFF
few | 13 | TRBJ2-3 | TRBV11-3 | . | TGTGCCAGCAGCTTAGTCACACAACATACGCAGTATTTT | CASSLVTQHTQYF
. | 13 | TRBJ2-7 | TRBV5-5 | . | TGTGCCAGCGGCTTGGACATCCCCTACGAGCAGTATTTC | CASGLDIPYEQYF
once | 14 | TRBJ1-2 | TRBV28 | . | TGTGCCAGCAGTTCCCTGGAACAGCATTATGGCTGCACCTTC | CASSSLEQHYGCTF
. | 16 | TRBJ2-1 | TRBV20-1 | TRBD2 | TGCAGTGCTAGAGATCGGGCGGGACTAGTCAGCAATGAGCAGCTCTTC | CSARDRAGLVSNEQLF
. | 15 | TRBJ2-7 | TRBV20-1 | . | TGCAGTGTTAGGAGTCTCAGAGCGCCTTCCTACGAGCGGTACTTC | CSVRSLRAPSYERYF
. | 13 | TRBJ1-2 | TRBV29-1 | . | TGCAGCGTTGGACCCGGGATCTTATATGAATACACCTTC | CSVGPGILYEYTF
. | 14 | TRBJ2-3 | TRBV20-1 | TRBD2 | TGCAGTGCTAAGATAGCGGGCACGGGAGATCCGCAGTATTTT | CSAKIAGTGDPQYF
many | 15 | TRBJ1-5 | TRBV6-1 | . | TGTGCCAGCAGTGAACTGGGAGCCGATAATCAGCCCCAGCATTTT | CASSELGADNQPQHF
. | 15 | TRBJ2-5 | TRBV20-1 | . | TGCAGTGTTAGAGAGCATGGGTCCTACCAAGAGACTCAGTACTTC | CSVREHGSYQETQYF
. | 14 | TRBJ2-2 | TRBV29-1 | . | TGCAGCGTTGGGAGTCCAGGGGCCACCGGGGGGCTGTTTTTT | CSVGSPGATGGLFF
once | 14 | TRBJ1-5 | TRBV28 | . | TGTGACGGCAGTTTATATGGGGTAAATCAGCCCCAGCATTTT | CDGSLYGVNQPQHF
. | 15 | TRBJ2-1 | TRBV11-2 | . | TGTGCCAGCAGCTTAGATGGGAGGCTCCACAATGAGCAGTTCTTC | CASSLDGRLHNEQFF
. | 16 | TRBJ1-5 | TRBV28 | . | TGTGCCAGCAGTTTCAGATTGGTAGGGGGTAATCAGCCCCAGCATTTT | CASSFRLVGGNQPQHF
. | 12 | TRBJ1-1 | TRBV6-2/TRBV6-3 | TRBD1 | TGTGACAGCAGAAACACAGGGGCTGAAGCTTTCTTT | CDSRNTGAEAFF